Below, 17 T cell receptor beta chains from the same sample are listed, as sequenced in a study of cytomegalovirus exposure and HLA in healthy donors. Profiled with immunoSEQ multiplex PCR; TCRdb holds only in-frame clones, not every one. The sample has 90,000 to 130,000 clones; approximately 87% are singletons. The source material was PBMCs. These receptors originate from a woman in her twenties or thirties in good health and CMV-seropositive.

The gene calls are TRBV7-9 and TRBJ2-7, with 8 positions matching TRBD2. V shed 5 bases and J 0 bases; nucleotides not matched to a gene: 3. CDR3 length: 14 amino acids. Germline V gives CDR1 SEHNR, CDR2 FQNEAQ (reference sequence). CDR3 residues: CASSLTSASYEQYF. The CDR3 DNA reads TGTGCCAGCAGCCTGACTAGCGCCTCCTACGAGCAGTACTTC.

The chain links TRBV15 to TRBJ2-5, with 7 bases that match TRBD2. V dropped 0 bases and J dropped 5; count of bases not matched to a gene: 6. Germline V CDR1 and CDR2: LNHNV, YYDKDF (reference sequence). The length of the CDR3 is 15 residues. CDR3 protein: CATSRDYGEGETQYF. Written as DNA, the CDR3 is TGTGCCACCAGCAGAGATTACGGGGAGGGGGAGACCCAGTACTTC.

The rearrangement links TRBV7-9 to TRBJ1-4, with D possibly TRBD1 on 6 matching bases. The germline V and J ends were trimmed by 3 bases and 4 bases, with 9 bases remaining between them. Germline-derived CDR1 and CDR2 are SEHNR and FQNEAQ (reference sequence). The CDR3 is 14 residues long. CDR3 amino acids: CASSLGAGNEKLFF. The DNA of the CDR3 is TGTGCCAGCAGCTTGGGGGCGGGTAATGAAAAACTGTTTTTT.

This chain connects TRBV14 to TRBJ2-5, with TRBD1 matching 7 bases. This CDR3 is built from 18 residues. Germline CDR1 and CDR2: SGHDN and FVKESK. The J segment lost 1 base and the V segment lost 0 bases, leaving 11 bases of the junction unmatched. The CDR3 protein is CASSQERGTGVFQETQYF. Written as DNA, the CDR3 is TGTGCCAGCAGCCAAGAAAGGGGTACAGGGGTGTTCCAAGAGACCCAGTACTTC.

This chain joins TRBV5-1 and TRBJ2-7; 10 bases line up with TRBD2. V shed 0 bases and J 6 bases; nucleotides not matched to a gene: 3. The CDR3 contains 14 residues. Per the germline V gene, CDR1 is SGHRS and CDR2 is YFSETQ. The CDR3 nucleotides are TGCGCCAGCAGCTTGGCTAGCGGGGGTACCGAGCAGTACTTC. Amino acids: CASSLASGGTEQYF.

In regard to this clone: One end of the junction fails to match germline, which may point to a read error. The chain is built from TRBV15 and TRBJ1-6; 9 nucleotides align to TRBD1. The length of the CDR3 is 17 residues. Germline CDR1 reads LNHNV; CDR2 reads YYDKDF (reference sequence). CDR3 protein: CATRRGTGRSYNSPLHF. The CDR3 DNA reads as TGTGCCACCAGAAGAGGGACAGGGAGATCCTATAATTCACCCCTCCACTTT.

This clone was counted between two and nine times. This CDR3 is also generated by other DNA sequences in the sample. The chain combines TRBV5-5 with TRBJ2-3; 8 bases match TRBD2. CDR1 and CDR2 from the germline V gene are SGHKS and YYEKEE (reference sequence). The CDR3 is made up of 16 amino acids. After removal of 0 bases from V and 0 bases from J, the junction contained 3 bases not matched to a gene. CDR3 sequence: CASSLGTSSSTDTQYF. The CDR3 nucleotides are TGTGCCAGCAGCTTGGGGACTAGCAGTAGCACAGATACGCAGTATTTT.

For the CDR3, the DNA is TGTGCCAGCAGCGTGGGACTCAACTCCTACGAGCAGTACTTC. Amino acids: CASSVGLNSYEQYF. The rearrangement joins TRBV7-2 to TRBJ2-7, with D possibly TRBD2 on 6 matching bases. The CDR3 runs to 14 residues. With 5 bases removed from V and 0 bases from J, the gap between germline ends came to 11 bases. Germline V CDR1 and CDR2: SGHTA, FQGNSA. The complete variable domain, with remaining parts taken from reference TRBV7-2 and TRBJ2-7, reads GAGVSQSPSNKVTEKGKDVELRCDPISGHTALYWYRQSLGQGLEFLIYFQGNSAPDKSGLPSDRFSAERTGGSVSTLTIQRTQQEDSAVYLCASSVGLNSYEQYFGPGTRLTVT.

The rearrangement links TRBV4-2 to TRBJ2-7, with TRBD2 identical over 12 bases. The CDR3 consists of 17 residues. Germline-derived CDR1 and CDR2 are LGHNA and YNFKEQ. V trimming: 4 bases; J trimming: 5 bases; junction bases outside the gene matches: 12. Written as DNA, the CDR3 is TGTGCCAGCAGCCTGCGGACTAGCGGGGATCCCGGAGACGAGCAGTACTTC. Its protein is CASSLRTSGDPGDEQYF.

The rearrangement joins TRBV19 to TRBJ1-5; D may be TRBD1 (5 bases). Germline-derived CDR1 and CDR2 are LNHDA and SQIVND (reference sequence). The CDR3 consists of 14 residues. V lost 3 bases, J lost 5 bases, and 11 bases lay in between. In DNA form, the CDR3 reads TGTGCCAGTAGTATGGGGGAGGTCTATCAGCCCCAGCATTTT. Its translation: CASSMGEVYQPQHF. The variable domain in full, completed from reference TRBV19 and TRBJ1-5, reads DGGITQSPKYLFRKEGQNVTLSCEQNLNHDAMYWYRQDPGQGLRLIYYSQIVNDFQKGDIAEGYSVSREKKESFPLTVTSAQKNPTAFYLCASSMGEVYQPQHFGDGTRLSIL.

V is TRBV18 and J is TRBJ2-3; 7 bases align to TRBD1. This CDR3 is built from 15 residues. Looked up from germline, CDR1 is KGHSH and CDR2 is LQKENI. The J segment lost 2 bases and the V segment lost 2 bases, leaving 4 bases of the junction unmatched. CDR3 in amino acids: CASSPFRGSTDTQYF. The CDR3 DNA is TGTGCCAGCTCACCATTCAGGGGGTCCACAGATACGCAGTATTTT.

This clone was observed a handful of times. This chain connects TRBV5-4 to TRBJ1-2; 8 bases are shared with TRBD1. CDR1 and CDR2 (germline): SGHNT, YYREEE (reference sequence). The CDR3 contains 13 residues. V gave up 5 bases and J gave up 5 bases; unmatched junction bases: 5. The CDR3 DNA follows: TGTGCCAGCAGTCAGGACAGGGAATATGGCTACACCTTC. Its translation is CASSQDREYGYTF.

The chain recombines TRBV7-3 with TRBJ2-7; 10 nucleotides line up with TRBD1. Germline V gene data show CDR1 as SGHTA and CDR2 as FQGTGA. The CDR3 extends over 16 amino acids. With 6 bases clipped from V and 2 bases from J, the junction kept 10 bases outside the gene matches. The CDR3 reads CASRRPLGTGAYEQYF. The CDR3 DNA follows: TGTGCCAGCAGACGTCCCTTAGGGACAGGGGCCTACGAGCAGTACTTC.

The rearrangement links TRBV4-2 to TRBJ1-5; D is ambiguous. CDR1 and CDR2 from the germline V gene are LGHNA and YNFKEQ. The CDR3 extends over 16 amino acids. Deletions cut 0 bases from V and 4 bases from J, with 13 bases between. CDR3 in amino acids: CASSQDLLEKNQPQHF. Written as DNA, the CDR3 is TGTGCCAGCAGCCAAGACCTCCTGGAGAAAAATCAGCCCCAGCATTTT.

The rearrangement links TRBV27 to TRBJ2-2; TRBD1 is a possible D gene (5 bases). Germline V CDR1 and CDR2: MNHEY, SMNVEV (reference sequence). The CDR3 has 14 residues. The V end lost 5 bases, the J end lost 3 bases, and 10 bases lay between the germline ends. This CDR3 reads CASSLGPDTGELFF. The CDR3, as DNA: TGTGCCAGCAGTCTGGGGCCGGACACCGGGGAGCTGTTTTTT.

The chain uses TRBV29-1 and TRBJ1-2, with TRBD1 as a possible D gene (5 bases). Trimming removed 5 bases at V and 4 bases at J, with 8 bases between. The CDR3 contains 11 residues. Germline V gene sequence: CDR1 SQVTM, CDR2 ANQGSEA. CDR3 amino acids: CSVLTAYGYTF. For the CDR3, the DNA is TGCAGCGTTTTGACAGCCTATGGCTACACCTTC.

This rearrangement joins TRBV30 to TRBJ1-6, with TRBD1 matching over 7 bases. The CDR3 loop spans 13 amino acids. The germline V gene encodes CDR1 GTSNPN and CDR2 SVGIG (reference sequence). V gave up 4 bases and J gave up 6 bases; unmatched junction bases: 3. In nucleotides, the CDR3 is TGTGCCTGGATGGGACAGCCTAATTCACCCCTCCACTTT. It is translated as CAWMGQPNSPLHF.